This TCR beta chain was documented in a study of cytomegalovirus exposure and HLA in healthy donors. Overall study: For the roughly 400 genotyped donors, more than 65% fell within the Caucasian-associated ancestry cluster. Whole-study results and caveats: Presence/absence analyses rested on an assumption that sequencing depth was roughly uniform across donors. Later on, an analysis showed TCR association rates differing by HLA locus, with DRB1 the most and HLA-C the fewest. Whilst most TCR sequences proved rare, a subset of public TCRs occurred across many donors.

The PCR used 60 Vbeta and 13 Jbeta primers. Profiling relied on immunoSEQ multiplex PCR, and the TCRdb table lists in-frame clones only, not all of them. The table lists approximately 140,000 clones, with 2% to 3% in the top ten. The V segment lost 6 bases and the J segment 1 base; nucleotides outside the gene matches: 5. Germline V gene data show CDR1 as MNHNS and CDR2 as SASEGT. This CDR3 region has 15 residues. Notes on this clone: Its antigen is unknown.

Sequencing used PBMCs. The TCR comes from a man between 40 and 49 years old in good health and CMV-seronegative. This chain links TRBV6-1 with TRBJ2-3; 9 nucleotides match TRBD1. The CDR3: CASRADRGGTDTQYF. DNA for the CDR3: TGTGCCAGCAGGGCGGACAGGGGAGGCACAGATACGCAGTATTTT.